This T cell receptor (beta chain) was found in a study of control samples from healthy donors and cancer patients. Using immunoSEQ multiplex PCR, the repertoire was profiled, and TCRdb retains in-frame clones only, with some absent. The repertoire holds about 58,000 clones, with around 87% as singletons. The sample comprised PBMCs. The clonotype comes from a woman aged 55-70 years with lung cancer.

The CDR3 sequence: CASGVMTDTQYF. CDR3 coding DNA: TGTGCCAGCGGCGTGATGACAGATACGCAGTATTTT. This rearrangement joins TRBV2 to TRBJ2-3, with no clear D. The CDR3 has 12 amino acids. Trimming stripped 8 bases from V and 3 bases from J, with 9 bases between. Germline values: CDR1 SNHLY, CDR2 FYNNEI.